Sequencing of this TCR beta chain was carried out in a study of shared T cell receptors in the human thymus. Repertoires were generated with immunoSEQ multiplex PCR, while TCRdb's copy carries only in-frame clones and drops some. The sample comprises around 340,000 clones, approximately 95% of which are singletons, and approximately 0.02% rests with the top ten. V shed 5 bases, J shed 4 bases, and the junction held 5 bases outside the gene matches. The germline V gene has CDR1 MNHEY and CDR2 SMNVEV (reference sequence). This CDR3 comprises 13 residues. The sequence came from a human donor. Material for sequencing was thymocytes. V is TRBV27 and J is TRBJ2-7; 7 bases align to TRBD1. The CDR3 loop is CASSRGRGYEQYF. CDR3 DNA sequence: TGTGCCAGCAGTAGAGGCAGGGGGTACGAGCAGTACTTC.